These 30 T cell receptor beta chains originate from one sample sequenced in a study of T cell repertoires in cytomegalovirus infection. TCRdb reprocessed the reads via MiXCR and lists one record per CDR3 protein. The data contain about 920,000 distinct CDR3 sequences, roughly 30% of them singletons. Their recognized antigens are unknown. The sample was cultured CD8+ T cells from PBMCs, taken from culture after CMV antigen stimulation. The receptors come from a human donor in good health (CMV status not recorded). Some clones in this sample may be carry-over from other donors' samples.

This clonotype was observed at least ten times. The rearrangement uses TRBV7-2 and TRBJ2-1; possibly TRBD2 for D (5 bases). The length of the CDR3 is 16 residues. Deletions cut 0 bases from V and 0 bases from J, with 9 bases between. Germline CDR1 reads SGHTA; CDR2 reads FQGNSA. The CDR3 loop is CASSLAIGSSYNEQFF. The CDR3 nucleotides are TGTGCCAGCAGCTTAGCGATAGGGAGCTCCTACAATGAGCAGTTCTTC.

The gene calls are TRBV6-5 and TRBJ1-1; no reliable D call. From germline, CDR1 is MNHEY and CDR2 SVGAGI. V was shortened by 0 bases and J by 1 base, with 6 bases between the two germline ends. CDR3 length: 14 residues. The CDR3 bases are TGTGCCAGCAGTTACTCAGGGTGGAACACTGAAGCTTTCTTT. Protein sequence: CASSYSGWNTEAFF.

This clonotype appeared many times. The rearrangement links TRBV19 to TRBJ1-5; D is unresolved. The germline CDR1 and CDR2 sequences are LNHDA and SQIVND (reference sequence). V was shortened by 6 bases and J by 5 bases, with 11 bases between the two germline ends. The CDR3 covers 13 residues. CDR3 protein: CASRPDGYQPQHF. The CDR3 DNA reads TGTGCCAGTAGACCGGACGGTTATCAGCCCCAGCATTTT. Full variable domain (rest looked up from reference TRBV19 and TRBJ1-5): DGGITQSPKYLFRKEGQNVTLSCEQNLNHDAMYWYRQDPGQGLRLIYYSQIVNDFQKGDIAEGYSVSREKKESFPLTVTSAQKNPTAFYLCASRPDGYQPQHFGDGTRLSIL.

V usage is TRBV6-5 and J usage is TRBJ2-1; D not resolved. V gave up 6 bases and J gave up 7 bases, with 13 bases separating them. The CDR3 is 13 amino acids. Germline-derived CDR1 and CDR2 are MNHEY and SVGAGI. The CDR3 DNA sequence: TGTGCCAGCAGGGAAAGCAGGCTGAATGAGCAGTTCTTC. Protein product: CASRESRLNEQFF.

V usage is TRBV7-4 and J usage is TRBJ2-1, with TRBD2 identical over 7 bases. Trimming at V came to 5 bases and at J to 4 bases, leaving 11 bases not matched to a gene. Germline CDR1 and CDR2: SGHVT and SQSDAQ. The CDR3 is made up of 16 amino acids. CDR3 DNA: TGTGCCAGCAGCCCGGCCGTCGGGGGGAGTTACAATGAGCAGTTCTTC. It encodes CASSPAVGGSYNEQFF. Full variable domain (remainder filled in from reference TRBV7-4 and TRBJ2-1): GAGVSQSPRYKVAKRGRDVALRCDSISGHVTLYWYRQTLGQGSEVLTYSQSDAQRDKSGRPSGRFSAERPERSVSTLKIQRTEQGDSAVYLCASSPAVGGSYNEQFFGPGTRLTVL.

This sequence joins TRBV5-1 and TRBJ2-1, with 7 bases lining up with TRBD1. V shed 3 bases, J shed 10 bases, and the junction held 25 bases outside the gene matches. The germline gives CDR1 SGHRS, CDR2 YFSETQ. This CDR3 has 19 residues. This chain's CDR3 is CASSSNPTGVGVRKDEQFF. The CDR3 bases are TGCGCCAGCAGCTCCAACCCTACAGGGGTAGGAGTACGTAAAGACGAGCAGTTCTTC.

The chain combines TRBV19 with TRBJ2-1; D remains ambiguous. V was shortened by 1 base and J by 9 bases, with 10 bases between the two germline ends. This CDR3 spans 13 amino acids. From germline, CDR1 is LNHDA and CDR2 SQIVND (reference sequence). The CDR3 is CASSIGTFAEQFF. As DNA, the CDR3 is TGTGCCAGTAGTATAGGAACGTTTGCTGAGCAGTTCTTC.

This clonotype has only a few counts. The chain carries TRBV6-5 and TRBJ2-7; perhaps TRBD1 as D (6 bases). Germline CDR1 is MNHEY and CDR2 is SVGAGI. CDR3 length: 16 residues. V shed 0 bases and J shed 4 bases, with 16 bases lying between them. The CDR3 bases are TGTGCCAGCAGTTACTCGAGGGACACGACAGAATACGAGCAGTACGTC. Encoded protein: CASSYSRDTTEYEQYV.

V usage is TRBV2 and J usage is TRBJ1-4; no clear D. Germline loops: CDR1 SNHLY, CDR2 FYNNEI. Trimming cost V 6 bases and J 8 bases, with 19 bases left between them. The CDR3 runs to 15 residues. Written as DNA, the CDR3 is TGTGCCAGCAGCTCTGGACTCGAACTGGTGGAAAAACTGTTTTTT. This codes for CASSSGLELVEKLFF. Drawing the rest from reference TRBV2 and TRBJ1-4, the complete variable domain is EPEVTQTPSHQVTQMGQEVILRCVPISNHLYFYWYRQILGQKVEFLVSFYNNEISEKSEIFDDQFSVERPDGSNFTLKIRSTKLEDSAMYFCASSSGLELVEKLFFGSGTQLSVL.

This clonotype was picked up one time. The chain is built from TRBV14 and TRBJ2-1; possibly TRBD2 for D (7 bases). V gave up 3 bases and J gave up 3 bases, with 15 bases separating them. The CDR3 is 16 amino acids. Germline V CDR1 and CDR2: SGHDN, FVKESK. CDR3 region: CASSQDGGLLYNEQFF. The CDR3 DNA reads TGTGCCAGCAGCCAGGACGGGGGGCTCCTCTACAATGAGCAGTTCTTC.

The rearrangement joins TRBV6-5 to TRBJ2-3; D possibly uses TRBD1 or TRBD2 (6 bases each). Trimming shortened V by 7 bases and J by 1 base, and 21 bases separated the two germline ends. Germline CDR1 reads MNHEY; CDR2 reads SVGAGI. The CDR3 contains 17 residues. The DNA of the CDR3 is TGTGCCAGCACCAAAAGTGGGGGGCCGTGGGGCACAGATACGCAGTATTTT. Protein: CASTKSGGPWGTDTQYF.

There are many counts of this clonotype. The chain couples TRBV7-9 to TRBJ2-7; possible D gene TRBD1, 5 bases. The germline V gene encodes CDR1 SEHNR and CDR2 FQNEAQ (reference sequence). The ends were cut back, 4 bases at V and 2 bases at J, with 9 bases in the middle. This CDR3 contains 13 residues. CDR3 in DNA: TGTGCCAGCAGCTCGCAGGGCGCCTACGAGCAGTACTTC. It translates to CASSSQGAYEQYF.

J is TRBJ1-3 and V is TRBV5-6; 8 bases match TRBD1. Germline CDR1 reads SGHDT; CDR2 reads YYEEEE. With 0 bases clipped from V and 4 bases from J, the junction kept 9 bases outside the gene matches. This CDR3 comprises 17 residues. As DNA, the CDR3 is TGTGCCAGCAGCTTGGCGCGACAGGGGTCTTACGGAAACACCATATATTTT. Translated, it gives CASSLARQGSYGNTIYF. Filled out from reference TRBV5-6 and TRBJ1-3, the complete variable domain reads DAGVTQSPTHLIKTRGQQVTLRCSPKSGHDTVSWYQQALGQGPQFIFQYYEEEERQRGNFPDRFSGHQFPNYSSELNVNALLLGDSALYLCASSLARQGSYGNTIYFGEGSWLTVV.

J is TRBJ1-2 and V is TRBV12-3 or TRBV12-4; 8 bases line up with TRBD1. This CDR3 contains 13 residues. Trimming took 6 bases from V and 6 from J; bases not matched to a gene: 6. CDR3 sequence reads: CASSLTGAHGYTF. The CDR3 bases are TGTGCCAGCAGCTTGACAGGGGCTCATGGCTACACCTTC.

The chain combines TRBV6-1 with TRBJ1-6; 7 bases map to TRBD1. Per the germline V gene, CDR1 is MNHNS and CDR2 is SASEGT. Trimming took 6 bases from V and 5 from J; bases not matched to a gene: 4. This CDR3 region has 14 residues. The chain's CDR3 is CASRTGQDNSPLHF. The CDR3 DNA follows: TGTGCCAGCAGGACAGGGCAGGATAATTCACCCCTCCACTTT.

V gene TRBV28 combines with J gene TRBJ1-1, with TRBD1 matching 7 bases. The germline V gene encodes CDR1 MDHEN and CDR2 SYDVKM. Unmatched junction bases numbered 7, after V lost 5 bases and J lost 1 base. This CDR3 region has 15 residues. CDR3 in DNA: TGTGCCAGCAGTCAGGGGACAGCGGCGAACACTGAAGCTTTCTTT. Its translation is CASSQGTAANTEAFF.

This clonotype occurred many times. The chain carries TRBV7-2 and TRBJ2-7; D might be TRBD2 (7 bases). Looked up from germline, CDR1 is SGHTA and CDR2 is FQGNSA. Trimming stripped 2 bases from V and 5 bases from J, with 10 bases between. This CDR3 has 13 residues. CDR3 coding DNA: TGTGCCAGCAGCTTAAGGGGGGGGGACGAGCAGTACGTC. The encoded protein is CASSLRGGDEQYV.

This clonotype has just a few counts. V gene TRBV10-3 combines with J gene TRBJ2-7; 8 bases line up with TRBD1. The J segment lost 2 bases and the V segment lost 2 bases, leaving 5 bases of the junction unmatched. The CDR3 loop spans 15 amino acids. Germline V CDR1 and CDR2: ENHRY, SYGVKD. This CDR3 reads CAISEGQGAAYEQYV. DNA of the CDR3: TGTGCCATCAGTGAGGGTCAGGGGGCCGCCTACGAGCAGTACGTC.

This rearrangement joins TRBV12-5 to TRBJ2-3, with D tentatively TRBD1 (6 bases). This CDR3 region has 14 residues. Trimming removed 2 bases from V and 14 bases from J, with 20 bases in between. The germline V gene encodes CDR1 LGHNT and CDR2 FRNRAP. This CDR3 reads CASGLLIPGQGWYF. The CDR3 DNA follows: TGTGCTAGTGGTTTGCTAATACCGGGACAAGGCTGGTATTTT.

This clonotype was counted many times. CDR3 DNA: TGTGCCAGCAGCCCAGGACTAGCGGGGGACAATGAGCAGTTCTTC. It yields the protein CASSPGLAGDNEQFF. The chain uses TRBV7-6 and TRBJ2-1; 13 bases line up with TRBD2. Losses at the gene ends were 5 bases for V and 5 bases for J; bases not matched to a gene: 3. The CDR3 consists of 15 residues. CDR1 and CDR2 from the germline V gene are SGHVS and FNYEAQ.

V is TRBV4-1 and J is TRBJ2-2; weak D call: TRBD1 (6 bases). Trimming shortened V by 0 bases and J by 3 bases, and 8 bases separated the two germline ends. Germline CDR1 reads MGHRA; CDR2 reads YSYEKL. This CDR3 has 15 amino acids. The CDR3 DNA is TGCGCCAGCAGCCAAGAAACAGGGTACACCGGGGAGCTGTTTTTT. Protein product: CASSQETGYTGELFF.

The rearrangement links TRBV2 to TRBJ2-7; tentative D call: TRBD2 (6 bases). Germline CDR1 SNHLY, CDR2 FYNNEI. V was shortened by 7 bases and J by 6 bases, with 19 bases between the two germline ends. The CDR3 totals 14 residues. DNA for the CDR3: TGTGCCAGCATCTTCGGGGGATCCGAAGGCGAGCAGTACTTC. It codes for CASIFGGSEGEQYF.

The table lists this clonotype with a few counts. Here the CDR3 DNA reads TGCGCCAGCAGCCAAGTCCTGGACGGGGGTCCTAACTATGGCTACACCTTC. It translates to CASSQVLDGGPNYGYTF. The genes are TRBV4-3 and TRBJ1-2, with TRBD1 as a possible D gene (5 bases). The V gene's germline CDR1 is LGHNA and CDR2 YSLEER. Trimming cost V 1 base and J 0 bases, with 15 bases left between them. The CDR3 has 17 amino acids.

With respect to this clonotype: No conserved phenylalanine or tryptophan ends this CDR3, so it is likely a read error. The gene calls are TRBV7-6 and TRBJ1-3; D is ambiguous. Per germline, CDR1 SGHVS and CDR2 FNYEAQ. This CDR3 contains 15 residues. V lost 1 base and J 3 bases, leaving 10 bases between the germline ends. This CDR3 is CASSLGSGIGNTIYY. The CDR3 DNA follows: TGTGCCAGCAGCTTAGGATCCGGGATTGGAAACACCATATATTAT.

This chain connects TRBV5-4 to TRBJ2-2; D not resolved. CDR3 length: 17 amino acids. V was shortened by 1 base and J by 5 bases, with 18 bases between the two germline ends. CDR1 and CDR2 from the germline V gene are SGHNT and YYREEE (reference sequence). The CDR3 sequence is CASSLSPLRASTGELFF. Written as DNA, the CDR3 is TGTGCCAGCAGCTTGTCGCCTCTCCGGGCCAGTACCGGGGAGCTGTTTTTT. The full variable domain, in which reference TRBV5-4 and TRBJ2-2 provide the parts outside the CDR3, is ETGVTQSPTHLIKTRGQQVTLRCSSQSGHNTVSWYQQALGQGPQFIFQYYREEENGRGNFPPRFSGLQFPNYSSELNVNALELDDSALYLCASSLSPLRASTGELFFGEGSRLTVL.

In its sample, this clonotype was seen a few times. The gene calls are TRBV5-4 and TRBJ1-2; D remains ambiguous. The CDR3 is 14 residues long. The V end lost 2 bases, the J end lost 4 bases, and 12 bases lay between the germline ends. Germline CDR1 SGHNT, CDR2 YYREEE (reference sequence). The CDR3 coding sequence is TGTGCCAGCAGCTTTAAGGGATCTAGCTATGGCTACACCTTC. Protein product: CASSFKGSSYGYTF.

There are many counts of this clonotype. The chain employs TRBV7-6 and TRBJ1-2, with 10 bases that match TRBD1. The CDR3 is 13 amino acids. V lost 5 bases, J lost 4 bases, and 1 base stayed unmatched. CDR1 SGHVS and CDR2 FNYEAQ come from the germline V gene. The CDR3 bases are TGTGCCAGCAGCGGACAGGGGGGCTATGGCTACACCTTC. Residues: CASSGQGGYGYTF.

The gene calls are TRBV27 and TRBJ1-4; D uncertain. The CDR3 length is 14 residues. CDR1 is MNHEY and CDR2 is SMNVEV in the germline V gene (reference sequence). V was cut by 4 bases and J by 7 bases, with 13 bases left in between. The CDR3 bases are TGTGCCAGCAGTTCGGGCTCTACTTTTGAAAAACTGTTTTTT. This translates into CASSSGSTFEKLFF.

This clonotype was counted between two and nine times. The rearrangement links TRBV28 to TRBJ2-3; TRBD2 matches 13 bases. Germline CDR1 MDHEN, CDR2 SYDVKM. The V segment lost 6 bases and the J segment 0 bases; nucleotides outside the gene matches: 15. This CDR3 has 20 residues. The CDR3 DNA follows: TGTGCCAGCAGCCCTTACCCCCGTGGGACTAGCGGGGCTAGCACAGATACGCAGTATTTT. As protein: CASSPYPRGTSGASTDTQYF.

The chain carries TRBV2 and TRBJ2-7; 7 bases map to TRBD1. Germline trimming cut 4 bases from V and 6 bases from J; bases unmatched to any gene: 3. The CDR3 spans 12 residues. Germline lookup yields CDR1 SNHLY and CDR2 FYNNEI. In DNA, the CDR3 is TGTGCCAGCAGTGCAACAGGGGTCGAGCAGTACGTC. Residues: CASSATGVEQYV.